Listed below are T cell receptor beta chains from one sample, sequenced in a study of radiotherapy plus CTLA-4 blockade in lung cancer. Clones were sequenced by immunoSEQ multiplex PCR, and TCRdb holds only the in-frame ones, with some missing. This sample carries tens of thousands of clones, 60% to 80% of them seen once, and the ten largest clones take roughly 3.1%. The specimen was peripheral blood, collected from a patient treated with radiotherapy plus ipilimumab. Every receptor here comes from a human donor with non-small cell lung cancer who had a complete response to radiotherapy plus ipilimumab. CDR3s include the opening cysteine and the closing phenylalanine or tryptophan. D genes are given only for firm matches. Only some rows state a clone size, as once, few, many or a class for expanded clones.

D	J	V	size	DNA	CDR3
NA	TRBJ2-7	TRBV9	NA	TGTGCCAGCAGCGTTCAGGGGATCCCCTACGAGCAGTACTTC	CASSVQGIPYEQYF
NA	TRBJ1-1	TRBV5-1	NA	TGCGCCAGCAGCGCAAGGGGCAACACTGAAGCTTTCTTT	CASSARGNTEAFF
NA	TRBJ2-7	TRBV6-1	NA	TGTGCCAGCAGTGGACAGGAAGGGTACGAGCAGTACTTC	CASSGQEGYEQYF
TRBD1	TRBJ1-1	TRBV6-4	NA	TGTGCCAGCAGCGATAGGGGGCACACTGAAGCTTTCTTT	CASSDRGHTEAFF
NA	TRBJ2-7	TRBV6-5	NA	TGTGCCAGCCGGCCTACAGGGTTTGCGTCCGAGCAGTACTTC	CASRPTGFASEQYF
TRBD1	TRBJ1-5	TRBV19	NA	TGTGCCAGTAGTAAGGATCCGGGACAGAGTTTAGGACGCAATCAGCCCCAGCATTTT	CASSKDPGQSLGRNQPQHF
NA	TRBJ1-2	TRBV27	NA	TGTGCCAGCAGTTTATCGAGAGGGGGTAACTATGGCTACACCTTC	CASSLSRGGNYGYTF
TRBD1	TRBJ1-6	TRBV19	NA	TGTGCCAGTAGCACGGACAGGAGCTCCTATAATTCACCCCTCCACTTT	CASSTDRSSYNSPLHF
TRBD1	TRBJ1-2	TRBV25-1	NA	TGTGCCAGCAGTGTAGACCCGGGACAGGGGAACTATGGCTACACCTTC	CASSVDPGQGNYGYTF
TRBD1	TRBJ2-5	TRBV19	NA	TGTGCCAGTAGTATAGTTCCTGGAACCGGGACAGGGGGCCGGGAGACCCAGTACTTC	CASSIVPGTGTGGRETQYF
TRBD1	TRBJ2-2	TRBV7-9	NA	TGTGCCAGCAGCCTATGGGACAGGGACACCGGGGAGCTGTTTTTT	CASSLWDRDTGELFF
NA	TRBJ2-5	TRBV29-1	NA	TGCAGCGTTGACAGGGGCCGGGAGACCCAGTACTTC	CSVDRGRETQYF
NA	TRBJ1-5	TRBV6-5	NA	TGTGCCAGCAGTTCCAGAGACGGACAAGCCAATCAGCCCCAGCATTTT	CASSSRDGQANQPQHF
TRBD1	TRBJ2-7	TRBV7-8	NA	TGTGCCAGCAGCTACCGGGACAGGGGACTCGAGCAGTACTTC	CASSYRDRGLEQYF
TRBD2	TRBJ2-1	TRBV19	medium-sized	TGTGCCAGTAGTATAGGGACTAGCGTTAATGAGCAGTTCTTC	CASSIGTSVNEQFF
TRBD1	TRBJ2-3	TRBV7-6	NA	TGTGCCAGCAGCTCGGGACAGGTGGGATCAGATACGCAGTATTTT	CASSSGQVGSDTQYF
TRBD1	TRBJ1-2	TRBV5-8	NA	TGTGCCAGCAGCTTTAGGACAGGGGGCTTTGGCTACACCTTC	CASSFRTGGFGYTF
TRBD1	TRBJ2-7	TRBV7-9	NA	TGTGCCAGCAGCCAAGGTCGCCCTACGGGACAGTCTCGGGGCGAGCAGTACTTC	CASSQGRPTGQSRGEQYF
TRBD1	TRBJ1-5	TRBV19	NA	TGTGCCAGTAGTAGCGGACAGGGGCGACTCAATCAGCCCCAGCATTTT	CASSSGQGRLNQPQHF
NA	TRBJ1-5	TRBV2	NA	TGTGCCAGCAGCGAGACAGGTTTTGAACAGCCCCAGCATTTT	CASSETGFEQPQHF
NA	TRBJ1-3	TRBV6-1	NA	TGTGCCAGCAGTGAAGCGATGGGGGGGTCCTCTGGAAACACCATATATTTT	CASSEAMGGSSGNTIYF
TRBD1	TRBJ1-2	TRBV13	NA	TGTGCCAGCGCAAGGACAGGGTTTGGCTACACCTTC	CASARTGFGYTF
TRBD2	TRBJ2-5	TRBV5-1	NA	TGCGCCAGCAGCTTGGTTGCCCGGACTAGCGGGAGGGTACAAGAGACCCAGTACTTC	CASSLVARTSGRVQETQYF
TRBD1	TRBJ1-5	TRBV6-1	NA	TGTGCCAGCAGTGAACAGGGGGCCCTTTATAGCAATCAGCCCCAGCATTTT	CASSEQGALYSNQPQHF
NA	TRBJ1-4	TRBV19	NA	TGTGCCAGTTCAATCATAGCGGGAGCAACTAATGAAAAACTGTTTTTT	CASSIIAGATNEKLFF
NA	TRBJ1-2	TRBV7-8	NA	TGTGCCAGCACCCGGGTGGGCAGGGGCGATGGCTACACCTTC	CASTRVGRGDGYTF
NA	TRBJ1-6	TRBV30	NA	TGTGCCTGGACAGGGGTCACGGCTAATTCACCCCTCCACTTT	CAWTGVTANSPLHF
NA	TRBJ1-1	TRBV18	NA	TGTGCCAGCTCACTCCTCCGGGAAACTGAAGCTTTCTTT	CASSLLRETEAFF
TRBD2	TRBJ2-3	TRBV15	NA	TGTGCCACCAGCGGGAGACTAGCGGGAGGGCCAGATACGCAGTATTTT	CATSGRLAGGPDTQYF
TRBD2	TRBJ2-1	TRBV10-2	NA	TGCGCCAGCAGTGATGGCGGGGGGACGGTTAGGAATGAGCAGTTCTTC	CASSDGGGTVRNEQFF
NA	TRBJ2-7	TRBV28	NA	TGTGCCAGCAGTTTATCTACTAGCTCCTACGAGCAGTACTTC	CASSLSTSSYEQYF
NA	TRBJ1-1	TRBV4-1	NA	TGCGCCAGCAGCCAAGAAACGGGGTCGGCTTATGAAGCTTTCTTT	CASSQETGSAYEAFF
NA	TRBJ2-1	TRBV9	NA	TGTGCCAGCAGCGCCGGGCTAGCAAGCTACAATGAGCAGTTCTTC	CASSAGLASYNEQFF
TRBD2	TRBJ2-5	TRBV6-5	NA	TGTGCCAGTTCATTAGCGGGAGTGTCCCAGTACTTC	CASSLAGVSQYF
NA	TRBJ1-2	TRBV25-1	NA	TGTGCCAGCAGTGTTTCAGGGGTAGGCTACACCTTC	CASSVSGVGYTF
TRBD1	TRBJ1-5	TRBV27	NA	TGTGCCAGCAGTCCCCTCGGGACAGGGCCGTTTCAGCCCCAGCATTTT	CASSPLGTGPFQPQHF
NA	TRBJ2-7	TRBV10-1	NA	TGCGCCAGCAGTGAGTGGCTGCGCGGGGAGCAGTACTTC	CASSEWLRGEQYF
NA	TRBJ1-5	TRBV6-5	NA	TGTGCCAGCAGTTACACCGGGAGGGGCAATCAGCCCCAGCATTTT	CASSYTGRGNQPQHF
NA	TRBJ1-3	TRBV2	NA	TGTGCCAGCAGGGCCTCCGGGTTAAATGGAAACACCATATATTTT	CASRASGLNGNTIYF
TRBD1	TRBJ1-1	TRBV7-2	NA	TGTGCCAGCAGCTCACGGAGACAGGGAAACACTGAAGCTTTCTTT	CASSSRRQGNTEAFF
NA	TRBJ2-7	TRBV18	NA	TGTGCCAGCTCACCACAGGAGGGGACCCACGAGCAGTACTTC	CASSPQEGTHEQYF